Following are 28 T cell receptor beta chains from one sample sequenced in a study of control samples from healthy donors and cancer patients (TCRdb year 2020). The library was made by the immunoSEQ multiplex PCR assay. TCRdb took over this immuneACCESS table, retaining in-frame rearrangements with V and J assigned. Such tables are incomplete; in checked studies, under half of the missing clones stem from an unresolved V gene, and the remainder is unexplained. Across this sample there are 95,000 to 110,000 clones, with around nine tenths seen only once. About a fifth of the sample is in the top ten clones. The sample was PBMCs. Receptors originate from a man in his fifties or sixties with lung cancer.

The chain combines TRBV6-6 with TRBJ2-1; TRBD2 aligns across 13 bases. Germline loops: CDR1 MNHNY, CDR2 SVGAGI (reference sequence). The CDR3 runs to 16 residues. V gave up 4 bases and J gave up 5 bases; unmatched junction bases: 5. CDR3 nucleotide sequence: TGTGCCAGCAGTTCCGGACTAGCGGGGGCAGACAATGAGCAGTTCTTC. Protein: CASSSGLAGADNEQFF.

The CDR3 protein is CASQIPGGEQYV. CDR3 DNA: TGTGCCAGCCAGATTCCTGGGGGTGAGCAGTACGTC. This chain links TRBV18 with TRBJ2-7; the D gene could be TRBD1 or TRBD2 (5 bases each). V lost 8 bases, J lost 7 bases, and 15 bases lay in between. This CDR3 has 12 amino acids. CDR1 is KGHSH and CDR2 is LQKENI in the germline V gene.

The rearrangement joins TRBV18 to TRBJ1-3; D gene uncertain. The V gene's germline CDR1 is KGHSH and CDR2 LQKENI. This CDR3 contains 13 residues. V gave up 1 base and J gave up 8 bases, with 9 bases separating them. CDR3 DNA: TGTGCCAGCTCACCACGCATGGAAGACACCATATATTTT. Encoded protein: CASSPRMEDTIYF.

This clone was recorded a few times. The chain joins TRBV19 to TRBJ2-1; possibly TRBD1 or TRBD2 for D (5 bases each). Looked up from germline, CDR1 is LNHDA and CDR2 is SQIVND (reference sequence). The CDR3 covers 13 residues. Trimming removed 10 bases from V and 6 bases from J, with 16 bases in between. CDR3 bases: TGTGCCACCGGGACGGATCCCCTCAATGAGCAGTTCTTC. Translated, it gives CATGTDPLNEQFF.

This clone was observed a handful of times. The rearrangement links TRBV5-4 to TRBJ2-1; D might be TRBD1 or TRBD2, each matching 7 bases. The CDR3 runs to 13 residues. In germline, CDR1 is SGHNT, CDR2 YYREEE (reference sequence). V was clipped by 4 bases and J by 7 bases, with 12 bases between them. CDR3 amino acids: CASSHRGGNEQFF. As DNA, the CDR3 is TGTGCCAGCAGCCACAGGGGAGGGAATGAGCAGTTCTTC.

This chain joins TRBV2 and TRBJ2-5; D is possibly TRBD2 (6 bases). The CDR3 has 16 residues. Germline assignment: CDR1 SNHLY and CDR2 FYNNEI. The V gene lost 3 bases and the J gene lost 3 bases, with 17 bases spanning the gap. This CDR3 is CASSEGLGGGKETQYF. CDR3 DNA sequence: TGTGCCAGCAGTGAGGGGTTGGGAGGAGGTAAAGAGACCCAGTACTTC.

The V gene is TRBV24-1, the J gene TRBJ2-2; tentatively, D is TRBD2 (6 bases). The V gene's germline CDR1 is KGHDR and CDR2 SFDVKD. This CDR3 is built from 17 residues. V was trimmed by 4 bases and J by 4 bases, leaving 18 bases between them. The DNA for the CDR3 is TGTGCCACCAGTGACGCCCTCGGAGGGGCGGGCACCGGGGAGCTGTTTTTT. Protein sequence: CATSDALGGAGTGELFF.

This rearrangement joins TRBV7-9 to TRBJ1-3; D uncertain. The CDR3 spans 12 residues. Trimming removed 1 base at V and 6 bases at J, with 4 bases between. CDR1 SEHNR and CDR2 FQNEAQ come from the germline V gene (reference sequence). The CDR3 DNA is TGTGCCAGCAGCTTAGGGGAAAACACCATATATTTT. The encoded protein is CASSLGENTIYF.

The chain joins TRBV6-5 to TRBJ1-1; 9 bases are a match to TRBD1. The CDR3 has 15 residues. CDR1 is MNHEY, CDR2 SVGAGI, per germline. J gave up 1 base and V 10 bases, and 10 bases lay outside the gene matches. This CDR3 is CATYKDRGKNTEAFF. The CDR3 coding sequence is TGTGCCACCTATAAGGACAGGGGAAAGAACACTGAAGCTTTCTTT.

CDR3 region: CASSQGGRALHF. The CDR3 DNA is TGTGCCAGCAGCCAAGGCGGAAGGGCCCTCCACTTT. This chain connects TRBV3-1 (or the pseudogene TRBV3-2) to TRBJ1-6; unclear D gene. The CDR3 spans 12 residues. V was clipped by 1 base and J by 14 bases, with 9 bases between them. Germline loops: CDR1 LGHDT, CDR2 YNNKEL (reference sequence).

Here the CDR3 DNA reads TGTGCCAGCAGCTCGACCCCGGGACCTTACGAGCAGTACTTC. Amino acids: CASSSTPGPYEQYF. This chain connects TRBV7-3 to TRBJ2-7; D is perhaps TRBD1 or TRBD2 (5 bases each). Trimming took off 4 bases at V and 4 bases at J, with 14 bases between the two ends. CDR1 SGHTA and CDR2 FQGTGA come from the germline V gene. This CDR3 comprises 14 residues.

In DNA form, the CDR3 reads TGTGCCAGCAGCGGGACAGGGGGCGCAGGAAACACCATATATTTT. It specifies CASSGTGGAGNTIYF. This sequence joins TRBV2 and TRBJ1-3, with TRBD1 matching 12 bases. From germline, CDR1 is SNHLY and CDR2 FYNNEI. V shed 6 bases and J 4 bases; nucleotides not matched to a gene: 4. The CDR3 has 15 residues.

The CDR3 reads CASSLAGGNEQYV. As DNA, the CDR3 is TGTGCCAGCAGCTTAGCAGGGGGGAACGAGCAGTACGTC. V is TRBV7-8 and J is TRBJ2-7; D could derive from TRBD1 or TRBD2 (6 bases each). Germline V gives CDR1 SGHVS, CDR2 FQNEAQ. This CDR3 is built from 13 residues. V was pared by 0 bases and J by 5 bases, with 8 bases between.

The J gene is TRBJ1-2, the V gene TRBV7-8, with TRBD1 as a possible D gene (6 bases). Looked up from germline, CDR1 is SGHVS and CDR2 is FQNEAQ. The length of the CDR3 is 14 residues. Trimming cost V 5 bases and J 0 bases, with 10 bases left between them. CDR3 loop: CASSPSGANYGYTF. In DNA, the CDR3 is TGTGCCAGCAGCCCTTCAGGGGCTAACTATGGCTACACCTTC.

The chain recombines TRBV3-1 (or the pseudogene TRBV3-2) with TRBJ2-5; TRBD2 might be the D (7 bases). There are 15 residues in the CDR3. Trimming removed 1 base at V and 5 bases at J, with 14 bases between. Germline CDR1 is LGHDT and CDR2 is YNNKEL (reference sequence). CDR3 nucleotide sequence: TGTGCCAGCAGCCAAGCGCGGGGGCGTCGGGAGACCCAGTACTTC. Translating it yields CASSQARGRRETQYF.

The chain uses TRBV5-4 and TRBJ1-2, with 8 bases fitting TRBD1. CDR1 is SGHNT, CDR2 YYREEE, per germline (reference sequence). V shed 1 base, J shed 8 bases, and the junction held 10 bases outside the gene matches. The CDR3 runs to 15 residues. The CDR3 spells CASSLFWGQVPGYTF. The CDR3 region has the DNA TGTGCCAGCAGCTTGTTTTGGGGACAGGTACCCGGCTACACCTTC.

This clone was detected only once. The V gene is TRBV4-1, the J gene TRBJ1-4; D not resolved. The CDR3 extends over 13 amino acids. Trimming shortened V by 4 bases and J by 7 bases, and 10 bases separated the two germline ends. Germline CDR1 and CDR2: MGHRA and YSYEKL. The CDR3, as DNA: TGCGCCAGCAGCCGGGTCGGAGTTGAAAAACTGTTTTTT. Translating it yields CASSRVGVEKLFF.

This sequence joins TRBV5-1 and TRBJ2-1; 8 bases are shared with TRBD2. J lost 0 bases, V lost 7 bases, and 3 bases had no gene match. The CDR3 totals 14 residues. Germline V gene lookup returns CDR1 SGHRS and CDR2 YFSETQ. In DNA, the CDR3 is TGCGCCAGCGAAGCGGGGGACTCCTACAATGAGCAGTTCTTC. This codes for CASEAGDSYNEQFF.

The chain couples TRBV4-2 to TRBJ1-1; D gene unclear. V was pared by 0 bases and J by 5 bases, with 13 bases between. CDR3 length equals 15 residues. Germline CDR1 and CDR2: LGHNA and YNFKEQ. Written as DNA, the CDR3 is TGTGCCAGCAGCCAAGAGCACGGGGTTCTGACTGAAGCTTTCTTT. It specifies CASSQEHGVLTEAFF.

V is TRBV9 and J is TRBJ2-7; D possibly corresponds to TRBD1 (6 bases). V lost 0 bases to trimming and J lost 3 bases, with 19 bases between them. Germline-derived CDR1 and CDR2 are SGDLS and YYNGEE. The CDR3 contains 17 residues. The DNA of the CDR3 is TGTGCCAGCAGCGTAGCGGGGCACCACAGGGAAGTCTACGAGCAGTACGTC. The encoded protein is CASSVAGHHREVYEQYV.

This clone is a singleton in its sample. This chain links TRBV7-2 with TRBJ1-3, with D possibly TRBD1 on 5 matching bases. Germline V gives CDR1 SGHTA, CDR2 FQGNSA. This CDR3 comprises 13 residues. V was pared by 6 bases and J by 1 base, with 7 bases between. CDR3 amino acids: CASRQGSGNTIYF. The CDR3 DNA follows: TGTGCCAGCAGGCAGGGTTCTGGAAACACCATATATTTT. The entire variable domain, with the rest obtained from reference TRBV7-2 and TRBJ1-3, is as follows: GAGVSQSPSNKVTEKGKDVELRCDPISGHTALYWYRQSLGQGLEFLIYFQGNSAPDKSGLPSDRFSAERTGGSVSTLTIQRTQQEDSAVYLCASRQGSGNTIYFGEGSWLTVV.

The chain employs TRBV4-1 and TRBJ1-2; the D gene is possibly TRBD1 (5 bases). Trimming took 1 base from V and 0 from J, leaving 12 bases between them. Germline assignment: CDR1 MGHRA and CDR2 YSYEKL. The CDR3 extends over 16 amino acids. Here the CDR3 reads CASSQVKGNTNYGYTF. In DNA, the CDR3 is TGCGCCAGCAGCCAAGTGAAGGGGAACACTAACTATGGCTACACCTTC.

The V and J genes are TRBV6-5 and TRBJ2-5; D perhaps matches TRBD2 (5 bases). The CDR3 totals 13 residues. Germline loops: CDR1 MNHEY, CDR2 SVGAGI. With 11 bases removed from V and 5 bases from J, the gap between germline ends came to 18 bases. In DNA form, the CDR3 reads TGTGCCTCTCGGGCGGGTGCCTTGGAGACCCAGTACTTC. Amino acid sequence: CASRAGALETQYF.

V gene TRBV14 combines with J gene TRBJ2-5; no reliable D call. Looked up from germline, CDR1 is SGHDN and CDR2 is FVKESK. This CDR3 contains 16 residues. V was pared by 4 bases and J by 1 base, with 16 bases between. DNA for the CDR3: TGTGCCAGCAGCCTGAACCCGGACGGACCCCAAGAGACCCAGTACTTC. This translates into CASSLNPDGPQETQYF.

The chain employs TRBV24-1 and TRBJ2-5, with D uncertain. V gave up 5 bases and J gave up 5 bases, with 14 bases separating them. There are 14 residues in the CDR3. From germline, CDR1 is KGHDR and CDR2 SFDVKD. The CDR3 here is CATSVKGGYETQYF. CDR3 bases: TGTGCCACCAGTGTCAAAGGCGGCTATGAGACCCAGTACTTC.

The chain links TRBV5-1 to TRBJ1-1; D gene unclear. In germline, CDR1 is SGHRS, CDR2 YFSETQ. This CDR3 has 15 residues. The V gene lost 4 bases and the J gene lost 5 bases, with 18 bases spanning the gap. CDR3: CASSPYGGRGTEAFF. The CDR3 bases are TGCGCCAGCAGCCCCTATGGCGGGAGAGGAACTGAAGCTTTCTTT.

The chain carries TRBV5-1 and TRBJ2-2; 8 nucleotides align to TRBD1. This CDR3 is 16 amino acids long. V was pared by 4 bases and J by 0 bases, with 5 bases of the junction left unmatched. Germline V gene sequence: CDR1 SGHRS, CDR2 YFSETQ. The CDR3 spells CASSPSQGANTGELFF. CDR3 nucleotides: TGCGCCAGCAGCCCCTCACAGGGGGCGAACACCGGGGAGCTGTTTTTT.

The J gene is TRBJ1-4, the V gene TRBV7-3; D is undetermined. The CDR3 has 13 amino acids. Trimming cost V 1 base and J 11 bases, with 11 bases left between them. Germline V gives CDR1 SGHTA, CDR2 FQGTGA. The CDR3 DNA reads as TGTGCCAGCAGCTTAATGGACGGCGGGAAACTGTTTTTT. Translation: CASSLMDGGKLFF.